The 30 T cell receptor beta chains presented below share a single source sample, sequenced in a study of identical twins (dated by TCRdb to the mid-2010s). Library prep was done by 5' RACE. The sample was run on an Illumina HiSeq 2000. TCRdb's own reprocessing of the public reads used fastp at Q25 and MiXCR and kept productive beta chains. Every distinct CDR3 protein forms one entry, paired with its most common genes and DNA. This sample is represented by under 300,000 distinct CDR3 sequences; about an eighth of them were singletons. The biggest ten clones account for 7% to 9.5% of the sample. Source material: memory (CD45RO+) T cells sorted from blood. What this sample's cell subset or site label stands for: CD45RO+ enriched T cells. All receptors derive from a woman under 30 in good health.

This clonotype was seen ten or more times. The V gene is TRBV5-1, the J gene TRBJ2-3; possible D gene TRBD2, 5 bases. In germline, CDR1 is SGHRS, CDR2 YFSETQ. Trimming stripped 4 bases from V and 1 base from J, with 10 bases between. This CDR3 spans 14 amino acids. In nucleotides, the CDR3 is TGCGCCAGCAGCCCGGGGTTTCGCACAGATACGCAGTATTTT. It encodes CASSPGFRTDTQYF.

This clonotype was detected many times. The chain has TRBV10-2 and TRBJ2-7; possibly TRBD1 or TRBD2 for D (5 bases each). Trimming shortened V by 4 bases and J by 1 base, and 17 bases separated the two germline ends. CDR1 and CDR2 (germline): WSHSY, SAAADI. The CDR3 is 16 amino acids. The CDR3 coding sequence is TGCGCCAGCAGTGTTCATTTGGGGGACCTTTCCTACGAGCAGTACTTC. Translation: CASSVHLGDLSYEQYF.

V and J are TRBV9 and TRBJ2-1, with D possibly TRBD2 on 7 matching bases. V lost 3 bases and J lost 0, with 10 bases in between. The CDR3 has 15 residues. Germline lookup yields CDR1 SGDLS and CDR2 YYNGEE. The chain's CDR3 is CASSEGGYSYNEQFF. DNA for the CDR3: TGTGCCAGCAGCGAGGGGGGGTACTCCTACAATGAGCAGTTCTTC.

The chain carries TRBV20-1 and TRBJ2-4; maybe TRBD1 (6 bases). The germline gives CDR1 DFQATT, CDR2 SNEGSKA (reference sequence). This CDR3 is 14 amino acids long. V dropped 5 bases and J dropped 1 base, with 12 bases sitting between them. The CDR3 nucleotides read TGCAGTGCTTCCGACAGGCTGGCCAAAAACATTCAGTACTTC. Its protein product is CSASDRLAKNIQYF.

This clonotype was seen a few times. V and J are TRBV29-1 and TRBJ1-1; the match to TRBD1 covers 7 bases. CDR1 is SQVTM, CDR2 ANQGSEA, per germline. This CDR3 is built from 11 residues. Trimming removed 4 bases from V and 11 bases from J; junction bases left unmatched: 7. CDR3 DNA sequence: TGCAGCGTTGCCCCCACACAGGGGGCTTTCTTT. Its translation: CSVAPTQGAFF.

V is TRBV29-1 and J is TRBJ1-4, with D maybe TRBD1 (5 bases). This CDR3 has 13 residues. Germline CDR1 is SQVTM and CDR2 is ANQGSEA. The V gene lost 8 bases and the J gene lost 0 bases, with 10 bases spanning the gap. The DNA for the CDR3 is TGCAGCCCGGGACCCACAACTAATGAAAAACTGTTTTTT. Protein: CSPGPTTNEKLFF. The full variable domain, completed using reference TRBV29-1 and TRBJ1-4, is SAVISQKPSRDICQRGTSLTIQCQVDSQVTMMFWYRQQPGQSLTLIATANQGSEATYESGFVIDKFPISRPNLTFSTLTVSNMSPEDSSIYLCSPGPTTNEKLFFGSGTQLSVL.

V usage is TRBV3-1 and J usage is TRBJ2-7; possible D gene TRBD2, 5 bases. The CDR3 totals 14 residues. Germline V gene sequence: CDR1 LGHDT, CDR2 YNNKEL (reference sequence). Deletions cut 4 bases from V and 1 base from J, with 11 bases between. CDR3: CASSPGGLSYEQYF. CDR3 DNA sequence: TGTGCCAGCAGCCCAGGTGGACTTTCCTACGAGCAGTACTTC.

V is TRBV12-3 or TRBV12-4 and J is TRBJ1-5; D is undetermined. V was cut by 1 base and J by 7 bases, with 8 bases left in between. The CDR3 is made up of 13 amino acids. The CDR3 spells CASSLDRSQPQHF. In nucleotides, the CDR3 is TGTGCCAGCAGTTTAGACAGATCCCAGCCCCAGCATTTT.

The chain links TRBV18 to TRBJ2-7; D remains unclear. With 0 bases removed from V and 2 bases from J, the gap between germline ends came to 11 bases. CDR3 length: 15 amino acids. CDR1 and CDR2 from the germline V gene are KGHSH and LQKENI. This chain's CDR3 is CASSPPTRRAYEQYF. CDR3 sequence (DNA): TGTGCCAGCTCACCACCGACGCGACGGGCCTACGAGCAGTACTTC.

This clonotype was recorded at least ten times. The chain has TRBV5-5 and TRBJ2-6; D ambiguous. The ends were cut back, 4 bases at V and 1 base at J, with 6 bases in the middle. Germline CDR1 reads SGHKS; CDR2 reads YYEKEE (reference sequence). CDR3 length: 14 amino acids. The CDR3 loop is CASSPRSGANVLTF. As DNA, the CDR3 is TGTGCCAGCAGCCCGCGATCTGGGGCCAACGTCCTGACTTTC. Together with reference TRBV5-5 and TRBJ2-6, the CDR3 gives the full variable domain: DAGVTQSPTHLIKTRGQQVTLRCSPISGHKSVSWYQQVLGQGPQFIFQYYEKEERGRGNFPDRFSARQFPNYSSELNVNALLLGDSALYLCASSPRSGANVLTFGAGSRLTVL.

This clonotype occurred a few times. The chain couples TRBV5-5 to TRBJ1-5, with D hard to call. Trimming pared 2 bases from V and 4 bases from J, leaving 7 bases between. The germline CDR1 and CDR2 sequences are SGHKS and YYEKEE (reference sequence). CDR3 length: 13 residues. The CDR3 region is CASSLRQNQPQHF. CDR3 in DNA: TGTGCCAGCAGCTTAAGACAAAATCAGCCCCAGCATTTT.

The CDR3 spells CATTGGRVGTEAFF. In nucleotides, the CDR3 is TGTGCCACGACCGGGGGGCGCGTGGGCACTGAAGCTTTCTTT. The chain combines TRBV10-3 with TRBJ1-1; D perhaps matches TRBD1 (6 bases). This CDR3 comprises 14 residues. Germline-derived CDR1 and CDR2 are ENHRY and SYGVKD. Between the trimmed V and J ends, which lost 10 bases and 4 bases, there was a span of 19 bases.

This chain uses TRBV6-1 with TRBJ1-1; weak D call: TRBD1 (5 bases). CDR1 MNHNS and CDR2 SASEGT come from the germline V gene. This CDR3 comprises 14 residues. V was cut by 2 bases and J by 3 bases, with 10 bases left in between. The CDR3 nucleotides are TGTGCCAGCAGTGAAAGAGACAGATACACTGAAGCTTTCTTT. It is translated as CASSERDRYTEAFF.

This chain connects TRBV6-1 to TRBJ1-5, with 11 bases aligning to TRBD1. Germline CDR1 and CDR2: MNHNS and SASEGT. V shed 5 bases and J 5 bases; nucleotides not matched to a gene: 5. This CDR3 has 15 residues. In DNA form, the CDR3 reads TGTGCCAGCAGTCTGGGGACAGGGGGGGATCAGCCCCAGCATTTT. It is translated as CASSLGTGGDQPQHF.

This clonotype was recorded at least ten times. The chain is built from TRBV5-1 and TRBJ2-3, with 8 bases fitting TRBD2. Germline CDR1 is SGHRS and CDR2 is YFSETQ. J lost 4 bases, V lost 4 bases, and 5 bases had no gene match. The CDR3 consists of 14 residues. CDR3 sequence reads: CASSLAGLADTQYF. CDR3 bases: TGCGCCAGCAGCCTTGCGGGACTAGCAGATACGCAGTATTTT.

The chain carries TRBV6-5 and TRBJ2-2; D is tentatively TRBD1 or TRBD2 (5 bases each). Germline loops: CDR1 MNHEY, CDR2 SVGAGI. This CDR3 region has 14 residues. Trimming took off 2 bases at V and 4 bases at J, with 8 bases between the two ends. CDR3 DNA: TGTGCCAGCAGTTACAGAGGGGCCACCGGGGAGCTGTTTTTT. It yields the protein CASSYRGATGELFF.

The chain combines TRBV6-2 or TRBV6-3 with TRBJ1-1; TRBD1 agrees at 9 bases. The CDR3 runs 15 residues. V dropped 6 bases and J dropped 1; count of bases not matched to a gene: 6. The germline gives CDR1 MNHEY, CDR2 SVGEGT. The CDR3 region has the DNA TGTGCCAGCAGCCCTAGGGACAGGGAGAACACTGAAGCTTTCTTT. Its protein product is CASSPRDRENTEAFF.

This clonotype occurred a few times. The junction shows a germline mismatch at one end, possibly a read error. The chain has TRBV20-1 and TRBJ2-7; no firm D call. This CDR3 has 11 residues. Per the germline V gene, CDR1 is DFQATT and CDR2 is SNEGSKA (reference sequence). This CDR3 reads CSARDVYGQYF. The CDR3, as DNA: TGCAGTGCTAGAGATGTATACGGGCAGTACTTC.

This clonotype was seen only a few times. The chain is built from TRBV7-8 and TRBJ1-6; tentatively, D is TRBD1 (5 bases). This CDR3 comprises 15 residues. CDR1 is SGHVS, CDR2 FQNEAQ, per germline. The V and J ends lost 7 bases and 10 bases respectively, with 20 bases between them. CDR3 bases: TGTGCCAGCACCCCAGGGTTGGGGGACGAATCACCCCTCCACTTT. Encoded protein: CASTPGLGDESPLHF.

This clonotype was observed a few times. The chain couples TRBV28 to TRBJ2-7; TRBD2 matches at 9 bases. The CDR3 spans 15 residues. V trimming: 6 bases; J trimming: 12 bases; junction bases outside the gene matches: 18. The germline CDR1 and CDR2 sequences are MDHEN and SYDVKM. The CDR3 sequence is CASRAPGLAKLVWYF. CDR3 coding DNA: TGTGCCAGCAGAGCCCCGGGACTAGCCAAGCTTGTATGGTACTTC.

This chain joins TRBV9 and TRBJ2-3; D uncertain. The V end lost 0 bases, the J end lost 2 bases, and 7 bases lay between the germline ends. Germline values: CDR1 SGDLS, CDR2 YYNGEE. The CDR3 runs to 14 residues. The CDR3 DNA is TGTGCCAGCAGCGTAGGCCCCCACACAGATACGCAGTATTTT. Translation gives CASSVGPHTDTQYF.

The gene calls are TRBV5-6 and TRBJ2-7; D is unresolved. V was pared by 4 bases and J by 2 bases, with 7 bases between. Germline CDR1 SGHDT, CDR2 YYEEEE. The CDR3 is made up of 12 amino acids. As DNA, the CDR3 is TGTGCCAGCAGCGGCGATACCTACGAGCAGTACTTC. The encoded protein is CASSGDTYEQYF.

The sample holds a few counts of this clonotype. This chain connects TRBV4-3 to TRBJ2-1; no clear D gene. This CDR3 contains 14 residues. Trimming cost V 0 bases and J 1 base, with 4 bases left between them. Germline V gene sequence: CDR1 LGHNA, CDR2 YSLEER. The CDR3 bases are TGCGCCAGCAGCCAAGAGGTTTCCTACAATGAGCAGTTCTTC. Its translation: CASSQEVSYNEQFF.

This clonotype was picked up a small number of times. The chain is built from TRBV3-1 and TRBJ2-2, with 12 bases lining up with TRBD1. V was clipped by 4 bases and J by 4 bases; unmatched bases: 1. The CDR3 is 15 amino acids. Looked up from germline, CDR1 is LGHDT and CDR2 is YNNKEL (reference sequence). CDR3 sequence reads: CASSRDRGLTGELFF. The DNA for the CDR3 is TGTGCCAGCAGCCGGGACAGGGGGCTCACCGGGGAGCTGTTTTTT.

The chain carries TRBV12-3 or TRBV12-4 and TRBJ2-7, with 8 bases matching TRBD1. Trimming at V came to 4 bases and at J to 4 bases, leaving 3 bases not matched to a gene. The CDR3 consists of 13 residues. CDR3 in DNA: TGTGCCAGCAGTTGGGACAGGCAATACGAGCAGTACTTC. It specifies CASSWDRQYEQYF.

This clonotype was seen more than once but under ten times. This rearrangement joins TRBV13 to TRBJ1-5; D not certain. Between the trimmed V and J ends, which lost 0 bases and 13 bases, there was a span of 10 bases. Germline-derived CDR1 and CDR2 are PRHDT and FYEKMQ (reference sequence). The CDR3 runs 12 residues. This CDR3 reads CASSLGANGQHF. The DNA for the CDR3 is TGTGCCAGCAGCTTAGGCGCCAACGGACAGCATTTT.

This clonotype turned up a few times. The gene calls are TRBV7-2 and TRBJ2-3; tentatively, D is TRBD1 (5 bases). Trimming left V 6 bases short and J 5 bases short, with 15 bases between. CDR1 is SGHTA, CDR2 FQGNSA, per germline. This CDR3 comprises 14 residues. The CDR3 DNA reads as TGTGCCAGCAGTTGGGGCTCGACGGGAGATACGCAGTATTTT. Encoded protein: CASSWGSTGDTQYF.

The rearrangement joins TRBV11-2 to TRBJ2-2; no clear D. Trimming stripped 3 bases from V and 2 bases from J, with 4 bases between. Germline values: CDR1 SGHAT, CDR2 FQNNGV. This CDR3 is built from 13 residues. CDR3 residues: CASSLHNTGELFF. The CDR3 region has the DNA TGTGCCAGCAGCTTGCACAACACCGGGGAGCTGTTTTTT.

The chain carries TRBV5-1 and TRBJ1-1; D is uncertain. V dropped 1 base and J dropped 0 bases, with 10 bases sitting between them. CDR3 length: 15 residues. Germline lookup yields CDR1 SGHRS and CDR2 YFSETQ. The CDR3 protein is CASSLTAGMNTEAFF. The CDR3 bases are TGCGCCAGCAGCTTGACAGCTGGTATGAACACTGAAGCTTTCTTT. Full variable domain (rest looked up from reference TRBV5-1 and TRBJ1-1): KAGVTQTPRYLIKTRGQQVTLSCSPISGHRSVSWYQQTPGQGLQFLFEYFSETQRNKGNFPGRFSGRQFSNSRSEMNVSTLELGDSALYLCASSLTAGMNTEAFFGQGTRLTVV.

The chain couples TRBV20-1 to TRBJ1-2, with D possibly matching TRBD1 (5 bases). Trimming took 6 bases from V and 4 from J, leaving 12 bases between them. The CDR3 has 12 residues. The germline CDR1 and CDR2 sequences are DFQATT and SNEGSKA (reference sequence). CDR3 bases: TGCAGTGCCGAGGACGGGACCTATGGCTACACCTTC. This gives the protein CSAEDGTYGYTF.